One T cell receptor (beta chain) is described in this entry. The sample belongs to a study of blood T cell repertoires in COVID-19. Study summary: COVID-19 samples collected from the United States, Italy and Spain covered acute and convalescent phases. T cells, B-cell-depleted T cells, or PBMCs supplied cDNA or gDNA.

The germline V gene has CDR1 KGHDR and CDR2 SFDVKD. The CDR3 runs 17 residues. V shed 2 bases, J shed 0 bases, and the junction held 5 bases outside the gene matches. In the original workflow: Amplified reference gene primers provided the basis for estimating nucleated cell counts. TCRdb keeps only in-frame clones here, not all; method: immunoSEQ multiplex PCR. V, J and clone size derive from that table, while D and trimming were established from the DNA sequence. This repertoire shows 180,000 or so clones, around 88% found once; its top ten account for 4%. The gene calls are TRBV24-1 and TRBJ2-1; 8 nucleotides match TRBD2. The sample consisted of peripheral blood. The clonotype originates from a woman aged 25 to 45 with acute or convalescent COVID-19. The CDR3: CATSDSIAGSSYNEQFF. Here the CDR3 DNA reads TGTGCCACCAGTGATTCCATAGCGGGAAGCTCCTACAATGAGCAGTTCTTC.